This TCR beta chain stems from a study of long-term antiretroviral therapy in people with HIV. They ran version v3.0 of the immunoSEQ assay at survey level. Only in-frame clones appear in the TCRdb table, and some are missing; sequencing was by immunoSEQ multiplex PCR. The table lists approximately 29,000 clones, more than 80% of them singletons. Trimming stripped 0 bases from V and 8 bases from J, with 17 bases between. The germline CDR1 and CDR2 sequences are SGHRS and YFSETQ. The CDR3 consists of 15 residues. Study observations and caveats: Subsequent to ART, diversity was augmented yet persisted below that of transplant donor controls.

With regard to this clone: Its antigen is not identified.

Samples held about 0.9-11 million cryopreserved PBMC, and DNA extraction followed. Specimen: unsorted PBMCs, collected roughly 5 years after starting antiretroviral therapy. The chain joins TRBV5-1 to TRBJ1-2; D gene uncertain. The receptor's source is a woman aged 40 to 50 with HIV. This CDR3 reads CASSLGAGSYGGYTF. The CDR3 coding sequence is TGCGCCAGCAGCTTGGGGGCGGGATCCTATGGAGGCTACACCTTC.